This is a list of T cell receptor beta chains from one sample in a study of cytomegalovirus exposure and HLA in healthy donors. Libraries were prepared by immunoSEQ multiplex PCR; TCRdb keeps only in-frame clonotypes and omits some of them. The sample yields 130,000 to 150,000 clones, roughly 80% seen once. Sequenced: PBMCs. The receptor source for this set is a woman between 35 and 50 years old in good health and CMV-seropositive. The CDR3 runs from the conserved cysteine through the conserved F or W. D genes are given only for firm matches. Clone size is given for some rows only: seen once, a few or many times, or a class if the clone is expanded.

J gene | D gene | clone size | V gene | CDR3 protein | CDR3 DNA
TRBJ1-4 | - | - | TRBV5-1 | CASSLMQAATNEKLFF | TGCGCCAGCAGCTTGATGCAGGCAGCAACTAATGAAAAACTGTTTTTT
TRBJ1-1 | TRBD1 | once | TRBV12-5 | CASGQGGEAFF | TGTGCTAGTGGCCAGGGGGGTGAAGCTTTCTTT
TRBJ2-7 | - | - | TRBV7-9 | CASSLIGYEQYF | TGTGCCAGCAGCTTAATCGGCTACGAGCAGTACTTC
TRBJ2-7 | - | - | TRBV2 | CASIFSTDYEQYF | TGTGCCAGCATTTTCAGCACAGACTACGAGCAGTACTTC
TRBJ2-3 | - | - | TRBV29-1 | CSVDGGADTQYF | TGCAGCGTTGACGGGGGAGCAGATACGCAGTATTTT
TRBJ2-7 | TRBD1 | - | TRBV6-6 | CASKLDRTSYEQYF | TGTGCCAGCAAGCTGGACAGGACCTCCTACGAGCAGTACTTC
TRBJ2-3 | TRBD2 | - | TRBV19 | CASSNLGGGDTQYF | TGTGCCAGTAGTAATCTGGGGGGGGGAGATACGCAGTATTTT
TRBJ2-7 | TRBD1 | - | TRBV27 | CASSLSYRGTYEQYF | TGTGCCAGCAGTTTATCGTACAGGGGGACCTACGAGCAGTACTTC
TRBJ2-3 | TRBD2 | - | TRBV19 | CASRLVSGGVTDTQYF | TGTGCCAGTCGCCTGGTGTCGGGGGGAGTCACAGATACGCAGTATTTT
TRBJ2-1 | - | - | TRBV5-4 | CASSKDSRDRAEQFF | TGTGCCAGCAGCAAGGACAGCAGGGATCGGGCTGAGCAGTTCTTC
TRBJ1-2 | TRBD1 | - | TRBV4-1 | CASSQTTTGNYGYTF | TGCGCCAGCAGCCAAACTACGACAGGGAACTATGGCTACACCTTC
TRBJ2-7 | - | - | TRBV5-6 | CASSGGAAREQYF | TGTGCCAGCAGCGGTGGGGCAGCACGCGAGCAGTACTTC
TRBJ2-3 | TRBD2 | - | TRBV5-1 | CASSLGLATDTQYF | TGCGCCAGCAGCTTGGGACTAGCAACAGATACGCAGTATTTT
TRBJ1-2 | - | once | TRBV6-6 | CASRTPSAAEDYGYTF | TGTGCCAGCAGAACTCCCTCCGCCGCCGAAGACTATGGCTACACCTTC
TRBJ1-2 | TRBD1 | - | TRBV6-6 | CASSPGQPSGYTF | TGTGCCAGCAGCCCGGGACAGCCCTCCGGCTACACCTTC
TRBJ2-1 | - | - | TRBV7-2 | CASSIEGVASNEQFF | TGTGCCAGCAGCATCGAGGGGGTTGCATCCAATGAGCAGTTCTTC
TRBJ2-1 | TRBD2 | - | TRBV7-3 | CASSPGTSGGASNEQFF | TGTGCCAGCAGCCCCGGGACTAGCGGGGGGGCCTCAAATGAGCAGTTCTTC
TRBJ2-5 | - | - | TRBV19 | CASSIQFLARETQYF | TGTGCCAGTAGTATTCAGTTCCTAGCAAGGGAGACCCAGTACTTC
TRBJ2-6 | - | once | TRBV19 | CASRSGGVSGANVLTF | TGTGCCAGCCGTAGTGGCGGGGTCTCTGGGGCCAACGTCCTGACTTTC
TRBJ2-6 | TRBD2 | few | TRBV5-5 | CASSQVGRGTGANVLTF | TGTGCCAGCTCCCAGGTCGGGCGGGGGACTGGGGCCAACGTCCTGACTTTC
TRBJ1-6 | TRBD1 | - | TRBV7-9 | CASNADRGNSPLHF | TGTGCCAGCAACGCCGACAGGGGTAATTCACCCCTCCACTTT
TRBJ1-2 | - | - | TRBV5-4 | CASRLGSTYGYTF | TGTGCCAGCAGACTGGGCAGCACCTATGGCTACACCTTC
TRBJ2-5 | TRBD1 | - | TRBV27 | CASSPRQGAIETQYF | TGTGCCAGCAGTCCCCGACAGGGGGCCATAGAGACCCAGTACTTC
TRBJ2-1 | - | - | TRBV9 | CASSVGVGEQFF | TGTGCCAGCAGCGTAGGGGTGGGCGAGCAGTTCTTC
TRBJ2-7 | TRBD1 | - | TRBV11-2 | CASSLAGDRDFYEQYF | TGTGCCAGCAGCTTAGCGGGGGACAGGGACTTCTACGAGCAGTACTTC
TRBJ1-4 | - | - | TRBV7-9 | CASSLNPTSSEKLFF | TGTGCCAGCAGCTTAAATCCTACCTCCTCTGAAAAACTGTTTTTT